The present T cell receptor (beta chain) was sequenced within a study of control samples from healthy donors and cancer patients. Profiling relied on immunoSEQ multiplex PCR, and the TCRdb table lists in-frame clones only, not all of them. This table holds approximately 98,000 clones, 82% found once. The CDR3 is 17 amino acids. Per the germline V gene, CDR1 is SGHDT and CDR2 is YYEEEE. V lost 0 bases and J lost 9; bases outside the gene matches: 14. The chain recombines TRBV5-6 with TRBJ2-5, with 10 bases lining up with TRBD2. The source is a man younger than 35 in good health. The source material was blood. This CDR3 is CASSLGRPAGGLEAQYF. As DNA, the CDR3 is TGTGCCAGCAGCTTGGGGCGTCCAGCGGGGGGGCTGGAGGCCCAGTACTTC. The full variable domain, completed using reference TRBV5-6 and TRBJ2-5, is DAGVTQSPTHLIKTRGQQVTLRCSPKSGHDTVSWYQQALGQGPQFIFQYYEEEERQRGNFPDRFSGHQFPNYSSELNVNALLLGDSALYLCASSLGRPAGGLEAQYFGPGTRLLVL.